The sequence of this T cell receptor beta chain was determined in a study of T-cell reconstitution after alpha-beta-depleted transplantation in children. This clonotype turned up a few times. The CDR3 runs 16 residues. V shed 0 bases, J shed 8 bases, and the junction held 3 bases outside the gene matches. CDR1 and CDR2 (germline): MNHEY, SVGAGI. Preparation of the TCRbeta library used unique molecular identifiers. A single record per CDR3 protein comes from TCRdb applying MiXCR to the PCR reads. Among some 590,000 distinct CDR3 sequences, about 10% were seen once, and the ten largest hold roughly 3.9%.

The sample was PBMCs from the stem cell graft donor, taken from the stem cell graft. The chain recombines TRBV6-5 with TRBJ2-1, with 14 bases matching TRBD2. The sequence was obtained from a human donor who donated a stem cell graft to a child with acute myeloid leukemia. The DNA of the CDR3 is TGTGCCAGCAGTTACTCGATGACTAGCGGGAGGGATGAGCAGTTCTTC. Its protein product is CASSYSMTSGRDEQFF.